The entry that follows covers one T cell receptor (beta chain) sequence. The antigen remains undetermined. The second PCR ran about 6 to 12 cycles with a sample-barcoded 5' primer and J-beta primers. From the 5' RACE reads, TCRdb called clonotypes with MiXCR, one entry per CDR3 protein. Of approximately 800,000 distinct CDR3 sequences listed, more than 50% are singletons. The data originate from a study of blood T cells in healthy people across ages. General observations from the study: PBMCs went unsorted, and a conclusive naive versus antigen-experienced comparison was therefore prevented. Higher naive T cell percentage went strongly together with higher TCR beta diversity.

Donation came from healthy Caucasian individuals in Russia who were aged roughly 6 to 95. This CDR3 comprises 16 residues. Sequencing was performed on blood. The chain joins TRBV21-1 to TRBJ2-2; the listed D gene, TRBD2, was not tested against the DNA. TRBV21-1 has pseudogene status. The sequence derives from a man aged 35 to 55 in good health. Here the CDR3 DNA reads TGTGCCAGCGGGGGGGCACTAGCGGCTAACACCGGGGAGCTGTTTTTT. Protein product: CASGGALAANTGELFF.